The T cell receptor beta chain described here comes from a study of T cells in Graves' hyperthyroidism and ophthalmopathy. Clinicians diagnosed patients from clinical symptoms, serum thyroxine and TRAb, thyroid ultrasound and orbital computed tomography. The CDR3 regions of TCR beta were amplified from RNA transcripts. TCR CDR3 regions were first amplified by RT-PCR with HTBI primers. MiXCR, run by TCRdb on the multiplex PCR reads, gives a single entry per CDR3 protein. The profile shows about 250,000 distinct CDR3 sequences, approximately 20% of them singletons. This clonotype showed up just a few times. With V trimmed by 2 bases and J by 3 bases, 6 bases remained unmatched. CDR1 and CDR2 (germline): GTSNPN, SVGIG (reference sequence). The CDR3 has 16 residues.

The TCR originated in a man younger than 45 with Graves' ophthalmopathy. Sequencing was carried out using blood. The V call is TRBV30, the J call TRBJ1-5, with 11 bases identical to TRBD1. CDR3 region: CAWSFRDRGFNQPQHF. CDR3 DNA sequence: TGTGCCTGGAGTTTCCGGGACAGGGGGTTCAATCAGCCCCAGCATTTT.